This entry is about one T cell receptor beta chain. No antigen is known for it. Here immunoSEQ multiplex PCR was the method, and the copy in TCRdb shows in-frame clones only, minus some. Here the sample spans around 2.3 million clones, around 95% being singletons. Germline loops: CDR1 SGHVS, CDR2 FQNEAQ. The CDR3 sequence is 16 residues long. The germline V and J ends were trimmed by 5 bases and 4 bases, with 19 bases remaining between them. Adults of Caucasian background living in Nashville, Tennessee made up all donors. This entry comes from a study of shared clonotypes between healthy human individuals. General study findings and limits: Sequencing depth was a factor that was expected to affect clonotype sharing among donors.

The clonotype was recovered from a man between 18 and 29 years old in good health. This chain connects TRBV7-8 to TRBJ2-3, with D tentatively TRBD1 (6 bases). Material: naive CD4+ T cells sorted from blood. Documented subset: CD45RA+ positively selected. The CDR3 reads CASSVLQGKLADTQYF. DNA for the CDR3: TGTGCCAGCAGCGTACTACAGGGTAAATTAGCAGATACGCAGTATTTT.